The sequence of this T cell receptor beta chain was determined in a study of T-cell reconstitution after alpha-beta-depleted transplantation in children. Study-wide points: Diversity and T-cell counts at one year after transplant derived mostly from new T cells.

This clonotype was seen more than once but under ten times. Antigen specificity is unknown. Unique molecular identifiers were incorporated into the prepared TCRbeta library. TCRdb redid the calling of the PCR reads with MiXCR, one entry per CDR3 protein. This sample has about 980,000 distinct CDR3 sequences, with around 30% found just once. The sequenced sample was PBMCs, mostly from graft donor cells, obtained 360 days after TCRalphabeta/CD19-depleted stem cell transplant. This clonotype was obtained from a boy in the first two years of life who had a stem cell transplant for SCID, so the T cells may come from the graft donor.

The CDR3 DNA reads as TGCAGCGTCGAGTTGAACTATGGCTACACCTTC. Amino acid sequence: CSVELNYGYTF. The chain carries TRBV29-1 and TRBJ1-2; D is undetermined. The V and J ends lost 6 bases and 2 bases respectively, with 7 bases between them. CDR3 length: 11 residues. The germline V gene encodes CDR1 SQVTM and CDR2 ANQGSEA. The variable domain in full, completed from reference TRBV29-1 and TRBJ1-2, reads SAVISQKPSRDICQRGTSLTIQCQVDSQVTMMFWYRQQPGQSLTLIATANQGSEATYESGFVIDKFPISRPNLTFSTLTVSNMSPEDSSIYLCSVELNYGYTFGSGTRLTVV.